This T cell receptor beta chain was profiled in a study of cytomegalovirus exposure and HLA in healthy donors. Germline loops: CDR1 ENHRY, CDR2 SYGVKD. V shed 2 bases and J shed 1 base, with 11 bases lying between them. The CDR3 is made up of 15 amino acids. This PCR relied on a set of 60 Vbeta primers and 13 Jbeta primers. Method: immunoSEQ multiplex PCR; TCRdb's copy keeps in-frame clones and lacks some. The sample lists 55,000 to 65,000 clones, 70% to 90% seen once, with 1.5% in the top ten. This sequence was found in a man under 40 in good health and CMV-seropositive. The chain is built from TRBV10-3 and TRBJ1-1; D is possibly TRBD1 (5 bases). The material sequenced was PBMCs. The chain's CDR3 is CAISEERTKNTEAFF. The DNA for the CDR3 is TGTGCCATCAGTGAGGAGAGGACAAAGAACACTGAAGCTTTCTTT.